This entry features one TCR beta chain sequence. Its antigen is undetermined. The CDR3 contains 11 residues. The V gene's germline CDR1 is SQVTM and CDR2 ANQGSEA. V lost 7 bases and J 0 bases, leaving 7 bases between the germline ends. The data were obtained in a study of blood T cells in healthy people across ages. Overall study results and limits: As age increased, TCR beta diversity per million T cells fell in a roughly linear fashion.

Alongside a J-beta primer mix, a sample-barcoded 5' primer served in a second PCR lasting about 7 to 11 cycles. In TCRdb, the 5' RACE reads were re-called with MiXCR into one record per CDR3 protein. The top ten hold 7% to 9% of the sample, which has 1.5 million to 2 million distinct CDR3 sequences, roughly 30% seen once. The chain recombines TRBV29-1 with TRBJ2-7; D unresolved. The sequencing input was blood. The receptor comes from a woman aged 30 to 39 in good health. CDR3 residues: CSGRSSYEQYF. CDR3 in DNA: TGCAGCGGGCGGAGCTCCTACGAGCAGTACTTC.